This T cell receptor (beta chain) was obtained from a study of T cell responses to AZD1222 COVID-19 vaccine. Study as a whole: Some second doses came at about 4 weeks and others at about 12 weeks; these were pooled. Findings and limits, study-wide: CD4 TCRs covered the whole spike, strongest at regions 160-218 and 743-854. The donor group comprised mostly white British people and more females; the analysis possibly underestimated clonal diversity.

V trimming: 0 bases; J trimming: 2 bases; junction bases outside the gene matches: 18. Germline values: CDR1 SGDLS, CDR2 YYNGEE. The CDR3 spans 20 residues. A remark on this clone: Its antigen is undetermined.

Measured with immunoSEQ multiplex PCR; TCRdb has only the in-frame clones, and not every one. The table shows tens of thousands of clones, with around 80% occurring only once. The chain employs TRBV9 and TRBJ2-7; 9 bases agree with TRBD2. This specimen was peripheral blood, taken on day 0 of AZD1222 vaccination. The sequence came from an adult in good health. CDR3 in DNA: TGTGCCAGCAGCGTAGCCGTGGTGGAGCGGGGGGCAAACCTACCCTACGAGCAGTACTTC. It specifies CASSVAVVERGANLPYEQYF.